Each of the 12 T cell receptor beta chains below was sequenced from the same sample in a study of cytomegalovirus exposure and HLA in healthy donors. 60 Vbeta and 13 Jbeta primers were used in PCR. TCRdb's copy holds only in-frame clones and misses some; the assay was immunoSEQ multiplex PCR. Its table records roughly 120,000 clones. What was sequenced was PBMCs. All receptors derive from a man younger than 30 in good health and CMV-seronegative.

The chain has TRBV28 and TRBJ1-1; D is undetermined. The CDR3 sequence is 15 residues long. Trimming removed 5 bases at V and 0 bases at J, with 13 bases between. Germline values: CDR1 MDHEN, CDR2 SYDVKM. In nucleotides, the CDR3 is TGTGCCAGCAGTCCCCCCCACAGCATGAACACTGAAGCTTTCTTT. Protein sequence: CASSPPHSMNTEAFF.

The chain carries TRBV2 and TRBJ2-3; 9 bases align to TRBD1. Germline V lookup: CDR1 SNHLY, CDR2 FYNNEI. CDR3 size: 14 residues. Trimming at V came to 6 bases and at J to 6 bases, leaving 7 bases not matched to a gene. DNA for the CDR3: TGTGCCAGCAGGAGGACAGGGGTGGCCGATACGCAGTATTTT. It codes for CASRRTGVADTQYF.

The CDR3 protein is CASSELAGRTDTQYF. The CDR3 region has the DNA TGTGCCAGCAGTGAACTAGCGGGTCGCACAGATACGCAGTATTTT. The V gene is TRBV6-4, the J gene TRBJ2-3; 9 bases agree with TRBD2. J lost 1 base, V lost 3 bases, and 2 bases had no gene match. The CDR3 totals 15 residues. Germline assignment: CDR1 MRHNA and CDR2 SNTAGT.

The V call is TRBV30, the J call TRBJ2-1, with a weak D call TRBD2 (5 bases). Per germline, CDR1 GTSNPN and CDR2 SVGIG (reference sequence). Trimming took off 2 bases at V and 10 bases at J, with 12 bases between the two ends. The CDR3 has 12 residues. The CDR3, as DNA: TGTGCCTGGAGTCCCCTGGGGAGCGAGCAGTTCTTC. Amino acid sequence: CAWSPLGSEQFF.

The V gene is TRBV27, the J gene TRBJ2-3; 7 bases match TRBD2. Germline CDR1 MNHEY, CDR2 SMNVEV (reference sequence). Trimming removed 5 bases from V and 4 bases from J; junction bases left unmatched: 6. The CDR3 totals 14 residues. This CDR3 reads CASSPGLVPDTQYF. As DNA, the CDR3 is TGTGCCAGCAGTCCCGGACTAGTTCCAGATACGCAGTATTTT.

The V call is TRBV7-2, the J call TRBJ2-3; TRBD2 agrees at 11 bases. Trimming cost V 3 bases and J 7 bases; bases outside gene matches: 12. CDR3 length: 17 amino acids. Germline values: CDR1 SGHTA, CDR2 FQGNSA. CDR3 DNA: TGTGCCAGCAGCTTGGGGATACTAGCGGGAGTGGTCTATACGCAGTATTTT. Translating it yields CASSLGILAGVVYTQYF.

The chain carries TRBV9 and TRBJ1-1; a weak D match, TRBD1 (5 bases). CDR1 is SGDLS, CDR2 YYNGEE, per germline. V was clipped by 2 bases and J by 10 bases, with 12 bases between them. This CDR3 has 12 amino acids. CDR3 amino acids: CASSVTGGRAFF. The CDR3 DNA follows: TGTGCCAGCAGCGTTACGGGGGGTCGAGCTTTCTTT.

The rearrangement uses TRBV7-2 and TRBJ2-5, with 13 positions matching TRBD2. Germline loops: CDR1 SGHTA, CDR2 FQGNSA. The V segment lost 4 bases and the J segment 7 bases; nucleotides outside the gene matches: 6. CDR3 length: 15 residues. The CDR3 sequence: CASSSRLAGGRTQYF. Here the CDR3 DNA reads TGTGCCAGCAGCTCCAGACTAGCGGGGGGAAGGACCCAGTACTTC. Full variable domain (remainder filled in from reference TRBV7-2 and TRBJ2-5): GAGVSQSPSNKVTEKGKDVELRCDPISGHTALYWYRQSLGQGLEFLIYFQGNSAPDKSGLPSDRFSAERTGGSVSTLTIQRTQQEDSAVYLCASSSRLAGGRTQYFGPGTRLLVL.

The chain uses TRBV30 and TRBJ1-1, with 7 bases fitting TRBD1. V lost 3 bases to trimming and J lost 0 bases; unmatched junction nucleotides: 1. This CDR3 has 13 residues. CDR1 is GTSNPN, CDR2 SVGIG, per germline (reference sequence). CDR3 DNA sequence: TGTGCCTGGAGGACAGGGATGAACACTGAAGCTTTCTTT. Protein product: CAWRTGMNTEAFF.

The chain links TRBV27 to TRBJ2-6; 7 bases match TRBD1. With V trimmed by 5 bases and J by 2 bases, 6 bases remained unmatched. There are 16 residues in the CDR3. From germline, CDR1 is MNHEY and CDR2 SMNVEV (reference sequence). CDR3 nucleotides: TGTGCCAGCAGTCCTCCGACAGGGACTGGGGCCAACGTCCTGACTTTC. It specifies CASSPPTGTGANVLTF.

The chain carries TRBV5-1 and TRBJ2-5; 11 nucleotides agree with TRBD2. The CDR3 totals 20 residues. V lost 5 bases, J lost 5 bases, and 23 bases stayed unmatched. Germline CDR1 is SGHRS and CDR2 is YFSETQ. For the CDR3, the DNA is TGCGCCAGCAGTTTCTACCCTAGCGGGGGGCAACAAATACAGGGGGAGACCCAGTACTTC. This translates into CASSFYPSGGQQIQGETQYF.

This rearrangement joins TRBV19 to TRBJ2-7; 8 bases fit TRBD1. The CDR3 runs 15 residues. The trim removed 4 bases at V and 4 bases at J, leaving 9 bases unmatched. Germline CDR1 LNHDA, CDR2 SQIVND (reference sequence). CDR3: CASSRPGQVRYEQYF. CDR3 nucleotide sequence: TGTGCCAGTAGTAGACCGGGACAGGTACGATACGAGCAGTACTTC. The complete variable domain, with remaining parts taken from reference TRBV19 and TRBJ2-7, reads DGGITQSPKYLFRKEGQNVTLSCEQNLNHDAMYWYRQDPGQGLRLIYYSQIVNDFQKGDIAEGYSVSREKKESFPLTVTSAQKNPTAFYLCASSRPGQVRYEQYFGPGTRLTVT.